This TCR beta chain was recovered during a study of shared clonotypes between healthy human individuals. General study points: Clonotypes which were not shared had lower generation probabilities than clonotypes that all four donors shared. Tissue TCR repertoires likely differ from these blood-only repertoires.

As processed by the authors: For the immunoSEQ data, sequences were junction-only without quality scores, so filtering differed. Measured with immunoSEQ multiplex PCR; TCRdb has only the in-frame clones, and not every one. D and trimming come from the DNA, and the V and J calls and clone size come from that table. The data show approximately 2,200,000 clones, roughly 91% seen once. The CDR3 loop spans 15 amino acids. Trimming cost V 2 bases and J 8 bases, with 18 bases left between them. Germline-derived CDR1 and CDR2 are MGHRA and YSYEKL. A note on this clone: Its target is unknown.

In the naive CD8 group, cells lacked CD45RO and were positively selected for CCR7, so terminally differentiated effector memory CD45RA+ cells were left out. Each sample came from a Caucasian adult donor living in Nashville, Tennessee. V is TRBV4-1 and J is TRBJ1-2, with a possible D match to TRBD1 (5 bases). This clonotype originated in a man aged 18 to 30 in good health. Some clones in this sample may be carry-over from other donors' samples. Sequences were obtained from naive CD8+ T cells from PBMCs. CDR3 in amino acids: CASSQLKGLPFGYTF. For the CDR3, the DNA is TGCGCCAGCAGCCAATTGAAGGGGCTCCCTTTCGGCTACACCTTC.